Presented here are 9 T cell receptor beta chains from one specimen sequenced in a study of blood T cell repertoires in COVID-19. The protocol was immunoSEQ multiplex PCR, while the TCRdb copy is restricted to in-frame clones and leaves out a portion. The repertoire includes 500,000 or so clones, about 90% of them detected once, and about 0.65% sits in the top ten. Sequenced sample: PBMCs or T cells enriched from blood (not recorded which). These receptor sequences come from a woman aged 18-30 years who had recovered from COVID-19.

This sequence joins TRBV5-6 and TRBJ2-1, with D possibly TRBD1 on 7 matching bases. CDR1 SGHDT and CDR2 YYEEEE come from the germline V gene. Trimming removed 2 bases at V and 10 bases at J, with 19 bases between. The CDR3 length is 15 residues. CDR3 in DNA: TGTGCCAGCAGCTTACCGACAGGGAGTGGAGGGGAGCAGTTCTTC. Its protein product is CASSLPTGSGGEQFF.

The V and J genes are TRBV27 and TRBJ1-1; D is uncertain. CDR1 and CDR2 from the germline V gene are MNHEY and SMNVEV (reference sequence). Between the trimmed V and J ends, which lost 4 bases and 1 base, there was a span of 10 bases. This CDR3 has 14 amino acids. This chain's CDR3 is CASSSRSENTEAFF. In DNA form, the CDR3 reads TGTGCCAGCAGTTCTCGTTCAGAGAACACTGAAGCTTTCTTT.

The J gene is TRBJ1-5, the V gene TRBV10-3; D unclear. Per germline, CDR1 ENHRY and CDR2 SYGVKD. The V end was cut by 3 bases, the J end by 1 base, with 13 bases between. The CDR3 spans 16 residues. CDR3 nucleotides: TGTGCCATCAGTGAAGGAGGGATCGGAAGCAATCAGCCCCAGCATTTT. Translating it yields CAISEGGIGSNQPQHF.

The rearrangement joins TRBV19 to TRBJ1-4; D gene uncertain. Germline V CDR1 and CDR2: LNHDA, SQIVND (reference sequence). V lost 4 bases, J lost 7 bases, and 16 bases lay in between. This CDR3 spans 15 amino acids. This CDR3 reads CASSNPSEEGEKLFF. Written as DNA, the CDR3 is TGTGCCAGTAGTAATCCTTCCGAGGAGGGTGAAAAACTGTTTTTT.

The CDR3 is CAISESEEFGYGYTF. The DNA of the CDR3 is TGTGCCATCAGTGAGTCCGAGGAGTTCGGCTATGGCTACACCTTC. The chain joins TRBV10-3 to TRBJ1-2; D remains ambiguous. Looked up from germline, CDR1 is ENHRY and CDR2 is SYGVKD. The V end was cut by 0 bases, the J end by 4 bases, with 12 bases between. The CDR3 has 15 residues.

This clone was found a few times. This chain joins TRBV4-2 and TRBJ2-7, with D tentatively TRBD2 (6 bases). Germline CDR1 reads LGHNA; CDR2 reads YNFKEQ. CDR3 length: 16 amino acids. The ends were cut back, 3 bases at V and 4 bases at J, with 19 bases in the middle. CDR3 amino acids: CASSHSAGTSFYEQYF. The CDR3 DNA sequence: TGTGCCAGCAGCCACTCCGCCGGGACTTCATTTTACGAGCAGTACTTC.

The chain employs TRBV5-6 and TRBJ1-4; 9 nucleotides agree with TRBD1. Per germline, CDR1 SGHDT and CDR2 YYEEEE. The CDR3 sequence is 18 residues long. V lost 0 bases and J lost 0; bases outside the gene matches: 6. The CDR3 DNA follows: TGTGCCAGCAGCTTGGGGACAGGGGATTCAGCAACTAATGAAAAACTGTTTTTT. Protein product: CASSLGTGDSATNEKLFF.

The rearrangement links TRBV4-2 to TRBJ1-2, with D unclear. CDR3 length equals 14 residues. V was trimmed by 1 base and J by 4 bases, leaving 10 bases between them. Per the germline V gene, CDR1 is LGHNA and CDR2 is YNFKEQ. The CDR3 DNA follows: TGTGCCAGCAGCCAAGTCGGAGCGACCTATGGCTACACCTTC. Its protein product is CASSQVGATYGYTF.

Of note for this clone: Within the sample, other DNA sequences also encode this same CDR3. The chain joins TRBV7-8 to TRBJ1-5, with D maybe TRBD1 (5 bases). Trimming left V 1 base short and J 1 base short, with 8 bases between. Looked up from germline, CDR1 is SGHVS and CDR2 is FQNEAQ. The CDR3 covers 15 residues. CDR3 in DNA: TGTGCCAGCAGCTTAGGGAGGGGAAGCAATCAGCCCCAGCATTTT. Its translation is CASSLGRGSNQPQHF.